This T cell receptor beta chain was retrieved from a study of CXCR3-negative and CXCR3-positive naive CD8 T cells. Every CD8+ T cell subset underwent triplicate sorting at a few hundred thousand cells apiece. Naive CD8+ T cells had a CD45RO-CCR7+CD27+CD95- phenotype. The germline V gene encodes CDR1 SGHVS and CDR2 FNYEAQ. CDR3 length: 14 residues. On this clonotype: The antigen remains unidentified.

Broader study findings: Similar TRBV-TRBJ usage characterized naive CXCR3-negative and CXCR3-positive cells; memory cells differed. Similarly elevated diversity marked both naive subsets, with memory CD8+ cells showing far lower diversity. CXCR3-positive naive cells had more hydrophobic TRB CDR3s than CXCR3-negative naive cells.

The authors prepared UMI-labeled TRB cDNA libraries by 5' RACE. With the 5' RACE reads reprocessed, TCRdb shows one record per CDR3 protein and no DNA. The specimen's table records around 80,000 distinct CDR3 sequences. This receptor was taken from a human donor in good health. Some clones in this sample may be carry-over from other donors' samples. This sequence joins TRBV7-6 and TRBJ2-7; TCRdb returns TRBD1, unconfirmable since there is no DNA. The sequencing sample was made of naive CXCR3+ CD8+ T cells from blood. Subset described: CD45RO-CCR7+CD27+CD95- naive CD8+ T cells expressing CXCR3 (TNR3+). CDR3 protein: CASSPGQGENEQYF.